These 20 T cell receptor beta chains originate from one sample sequenced in a study of cytomegalovirus exposure and HLA in healthy donors. This PCR relied on a set of 60 Vbeta primers and 13 Jbeta primers. The method was immunoSEQ multiplex PCR; TCRdb's version includes in-frame clones alone and lacks a portion of them. The sample consists of about 260,000 clones, almost 85% of them appearing once. What was sequenced was PBMCs. The receptors come from a middle-aged woman in good health and CMV-seropositive.

Written as DNA, the CDR3 is TGTGCCAGCAGCTTGGAGAGGGTATCTGGGGCCAACGTCCTGACTTTC. It encodes CASSLERVSGANVLTF. The V call is TRBV7-2, the J call TRBJ2-6; perhaps TRBD2 as D (5 bases). The CDR3 extends over 16 amino acids. In germline, CDR1 is SGHTA, CDR2 FQGNSA. Trimming stripped 3 bases from V and 1 base from J, with 10 bases between.

This CDR3 reads CASSPRDSGSADTQYF. The DNA of the CDR3 is TGTGCCAGCAGCCCTCGGGATAGCGGGAGTGCAGATACGCAGTATTTT. The rearrangement uses TRBV9 and TRBJ2-3; 9 bases map to TRBD2. CDR3 length: 16 residues. Trimming took 4 bases from V and 4 from J; bases not matched to a gene: 10. Germline V lookup: CDR1 SGDLS, CDR2 YYNGEE.

V and J are TRBV18 and TRBJ2-3; tentatively, D is TRBD1 (5 bases). The CDR3 runs 17 residues. V lost 2 bases, J lost 1 base, and 16 bases lay in between. Germline lookup yields CDR1 KGHSH and CDR2 LQKENI. CDR3: CASSPGAATVRTDTQYF. The CDR3 coding sequence is TGTGCCAGCTCACCAGGGGCAGCGACGGTACGCACAGATACGCAGTATTTT.

This chain connects TRBV7-3 to TRBJ2-3; a weak D match, TRBD2 (6 bases). Looked up from germline, CDR1 is SGHTA and CDR2 is FQGTGA. The CDR3 extends over 17 amino acids. Trimming took off 5 bases at V and 6 bases at J, with 24 bases between the two ends. The CDR3 sequence: CASSASLSGMVADTQYF. In DNA, the CDR3 is TGTGCCAGCAGCGCTAGTCTTAGCGGAATGGTTGCCGATACGCAGTATTTT.

The chain joins TRBV6-5 to TRBJ2-5; 9 bases agree with TRBD2. The J call could be wrong; TRBJ2-7 is a better fit for the DNA end. Germline loops: CDR1 MNHEY, CDR2 SVGAGI. This CDR3 has 16 residues. In DNA, the CDR3 is TGTGCCAGCAGTTACTGGGCGGGAGGGGGCTCCTACGAGCAGTACTTC. Its protein product is CASSYWAGGGSYEQYF.

This sequence joins TRBV6-6 and TRBJ1-5, with 10 bases matching TRBD1. CDR1 and CDR2 from the germline V gene are MNHNY and SVGAGI (reference sequence). The length of the CDR3 is 15 residues. J was trimmed by 4 bases and V by 6 bases; bases with no gene match: 6. The CDR3 spells CASRGPGQGNQPQHF. The CDR3 region has the DNA TGTGCCAGCAGGGGCCCGGGACAGGGGAATCAGCCCCAGCATTTT.

The chain joins TRBV27 to TRBJ1-5, with 9 positions matching TRBD1. This CDR3 has 16 residues. The junction had 5 bases not matched to a gene; V was cut back by 5 bases and J by 0 bases. Germline CDR1 and CDR2: MNHEY and SMNVEV (reference sequence). The CDR3 here is CASSVGTGSSNQPQHF. As DNA, the CDR3 is TGTGCCAGCAGTGTTGGGACAGGGTCTAGCAATCAGCCCCAGCATTTT.

The chain has TRBV7-9 and TRBJ2-7; D is perhaps TRBD2 (5 bases). Trimming took off 5 bases at V and 1 base at J, with 21 bases between the two ends. The CDR3 consists of 17 residues. Germline V CDR1 and CDR2: SEHNR, FQNEAQ (reference sequence). The CDR3 protein is CASSQLPPDGGSYEQYF. The CDR3 DNA sequence: TGTGCCAGCAGCCAATTACCTCCGGACGGAGGTTCCTACGAGCAGTACTTC.

The V gene is TRBV28, the J gene TRBJ2-1; 10 positions match TRBD2. The junction had 8 bases not matched to a gene; V was cut back by 4 bases and J by 8 bases. The germline CDR1 and CDR2 sequences are MDHEN and SYDVKM. The CDR3 is 15 amino acids. The CDR3 sequence: CASSWPGLASHEQFF. The CDR3 region has the DNA TGTGCCAGCAGTTGGCCGGGACTAGCGTCCCATGAGCAGTTCTTC.

V is TRBV28 and J is TRBJ2-7; 10 bases line up with TRBD2. V was clipped by 7 bases and J by 2 bases; unmatched bases: 11. Per the germline V gene, CDR1 is MDHEN and CDR2 is SYDVKM. The length of the CDR3 is 16 residues. The CDR3 is CASTSTHTSGTYEQYF. The CDR3 bases are TGTGCCAGCACTTCCACACACACTAGCGGGACCTACGAGCAGTACTTC.

J is TRBJ1-1 and V is TRBV29-1; D not certain. The germline V gene has CDR1 SQVTM and CDR2 ANQGSEA. CDR3 length equals 11 residues. V shed 7 bases and J shed 5 bases, with 11 bases lying between them. CDR3 protein: CSAGDGTEAFF. In DNA, the CDR3 is TGCAGCGCGGGAGACGGGACTGAAGCTTTCTTT.

J is TRBJ2-1 and V is TRBV6-5; no clear D. The germline V gene has CDR1 MNHEY and CDR2 SVGAGI. This CDR3 is 14 amino acids long. Trimming removed 7 bases from V and 0 bases from J, with 10 bases in between. The CDR3 DNA follows: TGTGCCAGCATTAAGTCCAGCTCCTACAATGAGCAGTTCTTC. This translates into CASIKSSSYNEQFF.

This clone was observed once. The chain employs TRBV4-2 and TRBJ2-1, with 7 bases fitting TRBD1. The CDR3 has 17 residues. Germline trimming cut 4 bases from V and 8 bases from J; bases unmatched to any gene: 17. CDR1 LGHNA and CDR2 YNFKEQ come from the germline V gene. This chain's CDR3 is CASSPSLGQVLGDEQFF. CDR3 DNA sequence: TGTGCCAGCAGCCCTTCACTTGGACAGGTCCTAGGCGATGAGCAGTTCTTC.

V and J are TRBV28 and TRBJ1-2; D remains unclear. V was pared by 2 bases and J by 4 bases, with 14 bases between. CDR1 and CDR2 from the germline V gene are MDHEN and SYDVKM. CDR3 length: 15 amino acids. The CDR3 sequence is CASSLGRTGFYGYTF. CDR3 nucleotide sequence: TGTGCCAGCAGTTTAGGCCGGACTGGTTTCTATGGCTACACCTTC.

V is TRBV7-2 and J is TRBJ2-1; 10 bases match TRBD2. CDR1 is SGHTA and CDR2 is FQGNSA in the germline V gene. J was trimmed by 7 bases and V by 1 base; bases with no gene match: 16. The CDR3 runs to 19 residues. CDR3 bases: TGTGCCAGCAGCTTAGTCCTTTGGGCTAGCGGGAGTGGGGTTAATGAGCAGTTCTTC. Its protein is CASSLVLWASGSGVNEQFF. Full variable domain (rest looked up from reference TRBV7-2 and TRBJ2-1): GAGVSQSPSNKVTEKGKDVELRCDPISGHTALYWYRQSLGQGLEFLIYFQGNSAPDKSGLPSDRFSAERTGGSVSTLTIQRTQQEDSAVYLCASSLVLWASGSGVNEQFFGPGTRLTVL.

The chain is built from TRBV19 and TRBJ1-4; perhaps TRBD1 as D (6 bases). Germline V CDR1 and CDR2: LNHDA, SQIVND (reference sequence). The CDR3 spans 15 residues. Deletions cut 4 bases from V and 8 bases from J, with 17 bases between. The CDR3 sequence: CASSTRQAYLEKLFF. DNA of the CDR3: TGTGCCAGTAGTACCAGACAGGCTTACCTGGAAAAACTGTTTTTT.

The chain uses TRBV18 and TRBJ1-1, with D possibly TRBD1 on 5 matching bases. The CDR3 length is 17 residues. Looked up from germline, CDR1 is KGHSH and CDR2 is LQKENI. V lost 0 bases, J lost 0 bases, and 14 bases lay in between. The chain's CDR3 is CASSPPRGNVVNTEAFF. CDR3 bases: TGTGCCAGCTCACCACCGCGGGGGAATGTAGTGAACACTGAAGCTTTCTTT.

The rearrangement joins TRBV10-3 to TRBJ2-5; a weak D match, TRBD1 (5 bases). V was clipped by 5 bases and J by 5 bases, with 9 bases between them. Looked up from germline, CDR1 is ENHRY and CDR2 is SYGVKD. The CDR3 runs 12 residues. CDR3 sequence (DNA): TGTGCCATCAGTACAGGAGAGGAGACCCAGTACTTC. Encoded protein: CAISTGEETQYF.

The chain is built from TRBV7-8 and TRBJ2-7, with 11 bases fitting TRBD2. From germline, CDR1 is SGHVS and CDR2 FQNEAQ. After removal of 4 bases from V and 2 bases from J, the junction contained 4 bases not matched to a gene. This CDR3 has 15 amino acids. The CDR3 here is CASSSSSGRAYEQYF. CDR3 DNA sequence: TGTGCCAGCAGCTCAAGTAGCGGGAGGGCCTACGAGCAGTACTTC.

This sequence joins TRBV10-1 and TRBJ2-7, with 9 bases lining up with TRBD2. Losses at the gene ends were 5 bases for V and 3 bases for J; bases not matched to a gene: 5. Per germline, CDR1 WNHNN and CDR2 SYGVQD (reference sequence). The CDR3 sequence is 14 residues long. The CDR3 sequence is CASSFSSGNYEQYF. In nucleotides, the CDR3 is TGCGCCAGCAGTTTTTCTAGCGGGAACTACGAGCAGTACTTC.